The next 19 T cell receptor beta chains were all read from a single sample in a study of cytomegalovirus exposure and HLA in healthy donors. PCR used 60 Vbeta primers and 13 Jbeta primers. Clones were read by immunoSEQ multiplex PCR, and TCRdb kept only the in-frame ones, dropping some. The sample shows roughly 150,000 clones, over 70% of them seen only once. Sequencing input: PBMCs. The receptor set was obtained from a man aged 30 to 39 in good health and CMV-seronegative.

This sequence joins TRBV10-2 and TRBJ1-1; D perhaps matches TRBD1 (5 bases). The V end lost 5 bases, the J end lost 0 bases, and 10 bases lay between the germline ends. This CDR3 spans 14 amino acids. CDR1 is WSHSY and CDR2 is SAAADI in the germline V gene. CDR3 sequence (DNA): TGCGCCAGCAGTAAGAGGGACTTGAACACTGAAGCTTTCTTT. It specifies CASSKRDLNTEAFF.

CDR3 region: CASSEIPTSLSTDTQYF. Here the CDR3 DNA reads TGTGCCAGCAGTGAAATTCCGACTAGCTTGAGCACAGATACGCAGTATTTT. This chain connects TRBV6-1 to TRBJ2-3; 7 bases are a match to TRBD2. Germline V gives CDR1 MNHNS, CDR2 SASEGT. The junction had 8 bases not matched to a gene; V was cut back by 2 bases and J by 0 bases. This CDR3 comprises 17 residues.

V and J are TRBV19 and TRBJ2-3, with TRBD2 as a possible D gene (5 bases). The V end lost 7 bases, the J end lost 2 bases, and 13 bases lay between the germline ends. The CDR3 consists of 14 residues. Germline V gene data show CDR1 as LNHDA and CDR2 as SQIVND (reference sequence). CDR3: CASTLGVNTDTQYF. CDR3 coding DNA: TGTGCCAGTACCCTCGGGGTCAACACAGATACGCAGTATTTT. The variable domain in full, with the rest retrieved from reference TRBV19 and TRBJ2-3, is DGGITQSPKYLFRKEGQNVTLSCEQNLNHDAMYWYRQDPGQGLRLIYYSQIVNDFQKGDIAEGYSVSREKKESFPLTVTSAQKNPTAFYLCASTLGVNTDTQYFGPGTRLTVL.

The J gene is TRBJ2-2, the V gene TRBV15; TRBD2 agrees at 7 bases. Germline-derived CDR1 and CDR2 are LNHNV and YYDKDF (reference sequence). The CDR3 sequence is 14 residues long. The trim removed 4 bases at V and 5 bases at J, leaving 4 bases unmatched. For the CDR3, the DNA is TGTGCCACCAGCAAGCGGGACGAAACCGGGGAGCTGTTTTTT. As protein: CATSKRDETGELFF.

J is TRBJ2-5 and V is TRBV6-5; 9 bases map to TRBD1. Germline V lookup: CDR1 MNHEY, CDR2 SVGAGI. The CDR3 runs to 13 residues. V lost 2 bases, J lost 13 bases, and 8 bases stayed unmatched. Here the CDR3 reads CASSYLGQGLWYF. DNA for the CDR3: TGTGCCAGCAGTTACCTGGGACAGGGCCTTTGGTACTTC.

This chain connects TRBV11-2 to TRBJ1-1; no definite D call. There are 16 residues in the CDR3. Trimming removed 2 bases at V and 4 bases at J, with 17 bases between. Germline V lookup: CDR1 SGHAT, CDR2 FQNNGV. The CDR3 nucleotides are TGTGCCAGCAGCTTAAGGCCCCCGGGTTTGGGCACTGAAGCTTTCTTT. Protein product: CASSLRPPGLGTEAFF. The entire variable domain, with the rest obtained from reference TRBV11-2 and TRBJ1-1, is as follows: EAGVAQSPRYKIIEKRQSVAFWCNPISGHATLYWYQQILGQGPKLLIQFQNNGVVDDSQLPKDRFSAERLKGVDSTLKIQPAKLEDSAVYLCASSLRPPGLGTEAFFGQGTRLTVV.

The rearrangement uses TRBV29-1 and TRBJ1-2; the match to TRBD1 covers 9 bases. The ends lost 4 bases at V and 3 bases at J; junction bases unmatched: 6. The CDR3 contains 14 residues. The germline V gene encodes CDR1 SQVTM and CDR2 ANQGSEA. The CDR3 reads CSVAPGQGDYGYTF. The DNA for the CDR3 is TGCAGCGTTGCGCCGGGACAGGGCGACTATGGCTACACCTTC.

This chain joins TRBV5-6 and TRBJ2-1; the D is unclear. Per the germline V gene, CDR1 is SGHDT and CDR2 is YYEEEE. The CDR3 covers 14 residues. V was shortened by 1 base and J by 0 bases, with 5 bases between the two germline ends. CDR3 nucleotides: TGTGCCAGCAGCTTGCTAGTCTCCTACAATGAGCAGTTCTTC. Its protein product is CASSLLVSYNEQFF. The full variable domain, in which reference TRBV5-6 and TRBJ2-1 provide the parts outside the CDR3, is DAGVTQSPTHLIKTRGQQVTLRCSPKSGHDTVSWYQQALGQGPQFIFQYYEEEERQRGNFPDRFSGHQFPNYSSELNVNALLLGDSALYLCASSLLVSYNEQFFGPGTRLTVL.

This chain connects TRBV5-4 to TRBJ1-2; 7 bases line up with TRBD1. The V and J ends lost 3 bases and 2 bases, in that order; junction bases with no gene match: 7. Germline loops: CDR1 SGHNT, CDR2 YYREEE (reference sequence). This CDR3 comprises 15 residues. DNA for the CDR3: TGTGCCAGCAGCTCAAGGACAGGACTCAACTATGGCTACACCTTC. Its translation is CASSSRTGLNYGYTF. Based on the CDR3 plus reference TRBV5-4 and TRBJ1-2, the full variable domain is ETGVTQSPTHLIKTRGQQVTLRCSSQSGHNTVSWYQQALGQGPQFIFQYYREEENGRGNFPPRFSGLQFPNYSSELNVNALELDDSALYLCASSSRTGLNYGYTFGSGTRLTVV.

The chain links TRBV28 to TRBJ1-5, with 8 bases that match TRBD1. From germline, CDR1 is MDHEN and CDR2 SYDVKM. This CDR3 region has 16 residues. Unmatched junction bases numbered 10, after V lost 9 bases and J lost 0 bases. The CDR3 DNA reads TGTGCCAGGAACAGGGGGGCGCGGGATAGCAATCAGCCCCAGCATTTT. Translating it yields CARNRGARDSNQPQHF.

The gene calls are TRBV18 and TRBJ2-1; D is unclear. CDR3 size: 14 residues. V lost 4 bases and J lost 0, with 7 bases in between. From germline, CDR1 is KGHSH and CDR2 LQKENI. The CDR3 here is CASSRQTSYNEQFF. CDR3 DNA sequence: TGTGCCAGCTCACGACAAACCTCCTACAATGAGCAGTTCTTC.

This clone was counted a single time. V is TRBV5-4 and J is TRBJ2-2; possibly TRBD1 for D (6 bases). The CDR3 runs 16 residues. Germline CDR1 is SGHNT and CDR2 is YYREEE (reference sequence). Trimming took off 2 bases at V and 2 bases at J, with 13 bases between the two ends. CDR3 in DNA: TGTGCCAGCAGCTTCGGACAGCAAGGAAACACCGGGGAGCTGTTTTTT. This translates into CASSFGQQGNTGELFF.

V gene TRBV5-1 combines with J gene TRBJ1-4; TRBD1 matches 7 bases. The CDR3 has 16 residues. The V and J ends lost 0 bases and 2 bases, in that order; junction bases with no gene match: 4. Germline values: CDR1 SGHRS, CDR2 YFSETQ. The CDR3 bases are TGCGCCAGCAGCTTGGGGCAGGGGGTGACTAATGAAAAACTGTTTTTT. This translates into CASSLGQGVTNEKLFF.

The V call is TRBV10-3, the J call TRBJ1-1; maybe TRBD1 (6 bases). Between the trimmed V and J ends, which lost 10 bases and 6 bases, there was a span of 18 bases. Germline V gene sequence: CDR1 ENHRY, CDR2 SYGVKD. The CDR3 contains 13 residues. This CDR3 is CASQGPLGAEAFF. CDR3 in DNA: TGTGCCAGTCAGGGGCCTTTGGGAGCTGAAGCTTTCTTT.

The V gene is TRBV9, the J gene TRBJ2-1; 8 bases fit TRBD1. The CDR3 is 13 amino acids. The V and J ends lost 6 bases and 6 bases, in that order; junction bases with no gene match: 5. Germline CDR1 SGDLS, CDR2 YYNGEE. CDR3 nucleotide sequence: TGTGCCAGCACGGGACAGGATCTCAATGAGCAGTTCTTC. Translation: CASTGQDLNEQFF.

The rearrangement joins TRBV10-1 to TRBJ2-7, with 7 bases that match TRBD2. Trimming removed 2 bases from V and 9 bases from J; junction bases left unmatched: 10. The CDR3 runs to 14 residues. Germline values: CDR1 WNHNN, CDR2 SYGVQD (reference sequence). The DNA of the CDR3 is TGCGCCAGCAGTGAGAATTATGGACTAGATGGGCAGTACTTC. Translating gives CASSENYGLDGQYF.

This clone has just one count. The chain joins TRBV4-3 to TRBJ2-3; D gene ambiguous. CDR1 is LGHNA and CDR2 is YSLEER in the germline V gene. The CDR3 has 17 amino acids. Trimming took 2 bases from V and 2 from J, leaving 17 bases between them. Written as DNA, the CDR3 is TGCGCCAGCAGCCAAACCGACGGTCCCAGGTACACAGATACGCAGTATTTT. The encoded protein is CASSQTDGPRYTDTQYF.

This chain uses TRBV10-1 with TRBJ2-3; a possible D gene is TRBD2 (5 bases). Germline V gene data show CDR1 as WNHNN and CDR2 as SYGVQD (reference sequence). The CDR3 extends over 12 amino acids. V lost 8 bases and J 0 bases, leaving 6 bases between the germline ends. The CDR3 here is CASGGSTDTQYF. Here the CDR3 DNA reads TGCGCCAGCGGAGGTAGCACAGATACGCAGTATTTT.

This clone was recorded only once. The V and J genes are TRBV6-5 and TRBJ1-5, with 7 bases matching TRBD1. The V gene end was trimmed by 7 bases and the J gene end by 4 bases; junction bases not matched to a gene: 7. The CDR3 is 14 amino acids. Germline CDR1 and CDR2: MNHEY and SVGAGI. This CDR3 is CASKEGGSNQPQHF. CDR3 bases: TGTGCCAGCAAGGAAGGGGGCTCGAATCAGCCCCAGCATTTT.